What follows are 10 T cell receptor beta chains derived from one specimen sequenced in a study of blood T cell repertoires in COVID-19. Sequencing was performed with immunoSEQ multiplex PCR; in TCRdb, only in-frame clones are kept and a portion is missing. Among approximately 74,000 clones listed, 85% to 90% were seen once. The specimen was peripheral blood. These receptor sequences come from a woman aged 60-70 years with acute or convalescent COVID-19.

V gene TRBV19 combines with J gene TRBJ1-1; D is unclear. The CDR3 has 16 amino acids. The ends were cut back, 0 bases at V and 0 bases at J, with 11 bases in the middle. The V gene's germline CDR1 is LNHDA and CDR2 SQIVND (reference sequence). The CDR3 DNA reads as TGTGCCAGTAGTATAGATGGTAGCGGTCTGAACACTGAAGCTTTCTTT. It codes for CASSIDGSGLNTEAFF.

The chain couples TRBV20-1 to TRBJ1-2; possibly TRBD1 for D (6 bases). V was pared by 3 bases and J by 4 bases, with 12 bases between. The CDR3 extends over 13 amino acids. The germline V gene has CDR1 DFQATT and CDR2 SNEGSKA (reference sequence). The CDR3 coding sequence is TGCAGTGCTAGTGCCGGACAGAGCTATGGCTACACCTTC. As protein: CSASAGQSYGYTF.

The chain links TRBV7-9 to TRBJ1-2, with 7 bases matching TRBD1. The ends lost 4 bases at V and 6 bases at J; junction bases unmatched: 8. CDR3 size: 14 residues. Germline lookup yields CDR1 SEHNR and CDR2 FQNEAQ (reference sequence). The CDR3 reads CASSSQGEENGYTF. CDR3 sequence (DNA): TGTGCCAGCAGCTCTCAGGGGGAGGAAAATGGCTACACCTTC.

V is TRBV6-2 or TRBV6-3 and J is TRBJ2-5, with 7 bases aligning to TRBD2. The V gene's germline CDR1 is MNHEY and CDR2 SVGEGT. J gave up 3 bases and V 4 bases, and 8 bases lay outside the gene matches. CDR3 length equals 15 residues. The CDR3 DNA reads TGTGCCAGCAGTTCCCGAACGGCGGGGGAAGAGACCCAGTACTTC. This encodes CASSSRTAGEETQYF.

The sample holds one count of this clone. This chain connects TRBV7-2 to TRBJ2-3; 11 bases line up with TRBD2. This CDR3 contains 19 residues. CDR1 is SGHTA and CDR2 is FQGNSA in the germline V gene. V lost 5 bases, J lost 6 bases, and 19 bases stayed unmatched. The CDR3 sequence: CASSPNSKLAGGLGDTQYF. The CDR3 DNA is TGTGCCAGCAGCCCTAACTCAAAGCTAGCGGGGGGCCTAGGGGATACGCAGTATTTT.

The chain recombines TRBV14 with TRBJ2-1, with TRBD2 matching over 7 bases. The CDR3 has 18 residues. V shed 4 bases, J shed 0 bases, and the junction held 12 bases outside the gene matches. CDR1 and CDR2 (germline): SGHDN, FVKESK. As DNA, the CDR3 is TGTGCCAGCAGCCCGGACCCGGGCGGGAGTGGCTCCTACAATGAGCAGTTCTTC. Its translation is CASSPDPGGSGSYNEQFF.

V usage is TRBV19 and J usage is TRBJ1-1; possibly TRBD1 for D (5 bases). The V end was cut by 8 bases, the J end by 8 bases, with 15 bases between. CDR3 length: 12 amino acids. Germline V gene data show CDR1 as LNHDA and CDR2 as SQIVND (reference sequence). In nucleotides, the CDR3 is TGTGCCAGTGGCCAAGGAGGGGCGGAAGCTTTCTTT. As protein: CASGQGGAEAFF.

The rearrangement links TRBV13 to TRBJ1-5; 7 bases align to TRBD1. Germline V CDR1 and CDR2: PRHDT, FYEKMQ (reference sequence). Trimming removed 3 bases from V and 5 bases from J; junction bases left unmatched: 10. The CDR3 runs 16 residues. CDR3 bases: TGTGCCAGCAGCTTCCGGACAGGAGGTCCCCATCAGCCCCAGCATTTT. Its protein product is CASSFRTGGPHQPQHF.

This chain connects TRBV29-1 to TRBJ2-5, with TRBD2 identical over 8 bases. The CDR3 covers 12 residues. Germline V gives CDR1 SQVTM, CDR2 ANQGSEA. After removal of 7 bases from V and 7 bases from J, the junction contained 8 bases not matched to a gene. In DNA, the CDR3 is TGCAGCGCCGGGAGGGGTGAAGGGACCCAGTACTTC. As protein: CSAGRGEGTQYF.

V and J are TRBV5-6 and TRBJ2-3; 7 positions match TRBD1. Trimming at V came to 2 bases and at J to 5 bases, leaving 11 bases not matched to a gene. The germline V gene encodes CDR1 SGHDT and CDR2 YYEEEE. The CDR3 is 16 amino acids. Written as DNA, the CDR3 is TGTGCCAGCAGCTTCGGGGCGCCCAACAGGGGAGATACGCAGTATTTT. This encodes CASSFGAPNRGDTQYF. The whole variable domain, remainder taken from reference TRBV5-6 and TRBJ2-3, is DAGVTQSPTHLIKTRGQQVTLRCSPKSGHDTVSWYQQALGQGPQFIFQYYEEEERQRGNFPDRFSGHQFPNYSSELNVNALLLGDSALYLCASSFGAPNRGDTQYFGPGTRLTVL.